A selection of T cell receptor beta chains follows, all from one sample in a study of T cell responses to AZD1222 COVID-19 vaccine. TCRdb's copy holds only in-frame clones and misses some; the assay was immunoSEQ multiplex PCR. The sample records some 150,000 clones, approximately 90% being singletons. The sample was peripheral blood, taken on day 0 of AZD1222 vaccination. The receptors were gathered from an adult in good health. CDR3s include the opening cysteine and the closing phenylalanine or tryptophan. Fields, in order: clone size, V gene, D gene, J gene, CDR3 protein, CDR3 DNA. The D gene is left open where the match is weak. Not every row has a clone size; where given, it reads once, few, many or a size class.

size: .
V: TRBV7-9
D: .
J: TRBJ1-2
CDR3: CASSLGLGRVNYGYTF
DNA: TGTGCCAGCAGCTTAGGGTTGGGCCGGGTTAACTATGGCTACACCTTC

size: .
V: TRBV13
D: .
J: TRBJ1-2
CDR3: CASSLGPGRNYGYTF
DNA: TGTGCCAGCAGCTTAGGCCCAGGGCGAAACTATGGCTACACCTTC

size: .
V: TRBV27
D: .
J: TRBJ2-1
CDR3: CASSPGQITYNEQFF
DNA: TGTGCCAGCAGTCCAGGCCAGATAACCTACAATGAGCAGTTCTTC

size: .
V: TRBV5-1
D: TRBD1
J: TRBJ1-1
CDR3: CASSLGQVNTEAFF
DNA: TGCGCCAGCAGCCTGGGACAGGTGAACACTGAAGCTTTCTTT

size: .
V: TRBV6-1
D: .
J: TRBJ1-4
CDR3: CASSQAGWGEKLFF
DNA: TGTGCCAGCAGTCAAGCAGGGTGGGGCGAAAAACTGTTTTTT

size: .
V: TRBV3-1/TRBV3-2
D: TRBD2
J: TRBJ2-1
CDR3: CASSCSSTSGRNRYNEQFF
DNA: TGTGCCAGCAGCTGCTCGTCGACTAGCGGGCGGAACCGTTACAATGAGCAGTTCTTC

size: .
V: TRBV7-2
D: .
J: TRBJ1-1
CDR3: CASSFNSQVRGAFF
DNA: TGTGCCAGCAGCTTCAATTCACAGGTCCGGGGAGCTTTCTTT

size: .
V: TRBV5-6
D: .
J: TRBJ1-3
CDR3: CASSLTGFGNTIYF
DNA: TGTGCCAGCAGCTTGACCGGGTTTGGAAACACCATATATTTT

size: .
V: TRBV3-1/TRBV3-2
D: TRBD1
J: TRBJ1-6
CDR3: CASSSRQGYSSPLHF
DNA: TGTGCCAGCAGCTCCCGACAGGGGTATAGTTCACCCCTCCACTTT

size: .
V: TRBV19
D: TRBD1
J: TRBJ2-7
CDR3: CASSVGQNYEQYF
DNA: TGTGCCAGTAGTGTGGGACAGAACTACGAGCAGTACTTC

size: .
V: TRBV3-1/TRBV3-2
D: .
J: TRBJ2-2
CDR3: CASSRFLDSNTGELFF
DNA: TGTGCCAGCAGTCGATTTCTGGACAGTAACACCGGGGAGCTGTTTTTT

size: .
V: TRBV28
D: .
J: TRBJ1-1
CDR3: CASSLFEMRDTEAFF
DNA: TGTGCCAGCAGTTTATTTGAGATGCGGGACACTGAAGCTTTCTTT

size: once
V: TRBV21-1
D: .
J: TRBJ2-7
CDR3: CAGRHYGKQYF
DNA: TGTGCCGGCAGACACTATGGGAAGCAGTACTTC

size: .
V: TRBV7-9
D: .
J: TRBJ1-2
CDR3: CASSYGQSYGYTF
DNA: TGTGCCAGCAGTTATGGACAGTCCTATGGCTACACCTTC

size: .
V: TRBV24-1
D: TRBD2
J: TRBJ2-3
CDR3: CATSDTGTTSTDTQYF
DNA: TGTGCCACCAGTGATACCGGGACTACCAGCACAGATACGCAGTATTTT

size: .
V: TRBV28
D: .
J: TRBJ2-1
CDR3: CASSLGLPEDEQFF
DNA: TGTGCCAGCAGTCTGGGCCTGCCGGAGGATGAGCAGTTCTTC

size: .
V: TRBV28
D: TRBD2
J: TRBJ2-1
CDR3: CASTQSGGSNNEQFF
DNA: TGTGCCAGCACACAAAGCGGGGGGTCTAACAATGAGCAGTTCTTC

size: .
V: TRBV27
D: TRBD1
J: TRBJ2-7
CDR3: CASTAGGQHSYEQYF
DNA: TGTGCCAGCACCGCTGGGGGACAGCACTCCTACGAGCAGTACTTC

size: once
V: TRBV5-5
D: .
J: TRBJ1-6
CDR3: CASSTNNSPLHF
DNA: TGTGCCAGCAGCACCAATAATTCACCCCTCCACTTT

size: once
V: TRBV28
D: .
J: TRBJ1-5
CDR3: CASSLMRGGVNQPQHF
DNA: TGTGCCAGCAGTTTAATGAGGGGGGGTGTCAATCAGCCCCAGCATTTT

size: .
V: TRBV7-3
D: TRBD1
J: TRBJ1-5
CDR3: CASSSFDTIDRAHQPQHF
DNA: TGTGCCAGCAGCTCATTCGATACCATAGACAGGGCCCATCAGCCCCAGCATTTT

size: .
V: TRBV6-5
D: .
J: TRBJ1-2
CDR3: CASSYSGDGYTF
DNA: TGTGCCAGCAGTTACTCAGGGGATGGCTACACCTTC

size: .
V: TRBV5-5
D: .
J: TRBJ1-6
CDR3: CASSQDIGFSPLHF
DNA: TGTGCCAGCAGCCAGGACATAGGGTTTTCACCCCTCCACTTT

size: .
V: TRBV6-2/TRBV6-3
D: .
J: TRBJ2-6
CDR3: CASSHVETGANVLTF
DNA: TGTGCCAGCAGTCACGTTGAAACTGGGGCCAACGTCCTGACTTTC

size: .
V: TRBV13
D: .
J: TRBJ1-2
CDR3: CASSLFGDYGYTF
DNA: TGTGCCAGCAGCTTGTTCGGGGACTATGGCTACACCTTC

size: .
V: TRBV20-1
D: TRBD2
J: TRBJ2-1
CDR3: CSGGRANEQFF
DNA: TGCAGTGGTGGGAGGGCCAATGAGCAGTTCTTC

size: .
V: TRBV18
D: .
J: TRBJ1-3
CDR3: CASSPRSGGNTIYF
DNA: TGTGCCAGCTCACCAAGATCGGGCGGAAACACCATATATTTT

size: .
V: TRBV7-9
D: .
J: TRBJ2-3
CDR3: CASSFVDSTDTQYF
DNA: TGTGCCAGCAGCTTTGTGGACAGCACAGATACGCAGTATTTT

size: .
V: TRBV4-1
D: TRBD1
J: TRBJ2-7
CDR3: CASSTRTGLGEQYF
DNA: TGCGCCAGCAGCACACGGACAGGGCTGGGCGAGCAGTACTTC

size: .
V: TRBV2
D: .
J: TRBJ1-3
CDR3: CASSEQGSGNTIYF
DNA: TGTGCCAGCAGTGAACAGGGTTCGGGAAACACCATATATTTT

size: .
V: TRBV19
D: .
J: TRBJ1-1
CDR3: CASSGRDEAFF
DNA: TGTGCCAGTAGTGGACGGGACGAAGCTTTCTTT

size: .
V: TRBV7-3
D: .
J: TRBJ2-1
CDR3: CASSLALGRDNEQFF
DNA: TGTGCCAGCAGCCTAGCTTTGGGCCGAGACAATGAGCAGTTCTTC

size: .
V: TRBV2
D: TRBD2
J: TRBJ2-7
CDR3: CASSEDASGKGEQYF
DNA: TGTGCCAGCAGTGAAGACGCTAGCGGGAAGGGCGAGCAGTACTTC

size: .
V: TRBV27
D: .
J: TRBJ2-1
CDR3: CASAPLGSGYNEQFF
DNA: TGTGCCAGCGCCCCTCTCGGGTCCGGCTACAATGAGCAGTTCTTC

size: .
V: TRBV11-2
D: .
J: TRBJ2-4
CDR3: CASSLALAKNIQYF
DNA: TGTGCCAGCAGCTTGGCCCTAGCCAAAAACATTCAGTACTTC

size: once
V: TRBV6-5
D: .
J: TRBJ2-7
CDR3: CASSYSYRTLTYEQYF
DNA: TGTGCCAGCAGTTACTCCTACAGGACCCTGACCTACGAGCAGTACTTC